Below are 3 T cell receptor beta chains sequenced from a single sample in a study of CD8+ T cells in alopecia areata. Sequencing templates came from extracted RNA that was reverse transcribed into cDNA. The repertoire was sequenced with immunoSEQ multiplex PCR; TCRdb's copy has only in-frame clones and lacks some. The sample records roughly 19,000 clones, 66% being singletons. Punch biopsies of lesional scalp, plus peripheral blood, were taken from alopecia areata patients. Sequenced material: skin, taken at week 0. All receptors derive from a human donor with alopecia areata.

The chain uses TRBV4-1 and TRBJ1-2, with D unclear. This CDR3 comprises 14 residues. Trimming pared 3 bases from V and 0 bases from J, leaving 8 bases between. Per germline, CDR1 MGHRA and CDR2 YSYEKL. CDR3 protein: CASSHGAPNYGYTF. The CDR3 DNA reads as TGCGCCAGCAGCCATGGAGCACCTAACTATGGCTACACCTTC.

The chain couples TRBV12-5 to TRBJ2-2, with TRBD1 matching 9 bases. There are 15 residues in the CDR3. Trimming cost V 6 bases and J 1 base; bases outside gene matches: 3. Germline V CDR1 and CDR2: LGHNT, FRNRAP. CDR3 protein: CASGPDRGNTGELFF. The DNA for the CDR3 is TGTGCTAGTGGCCCGGACAGGGGGAACACCGGGGAGCTGTTTTTT.

This clone was seen a few times. The chain recombines TRBV7-9 with TRBJ2-1; 8 bases line up with TRBD2. Germline lookup yields CDR1 SEHNR and CDR2 FQNEAQ (reference sequence). This CDR3 has 16 residues. V shed 8 bases and J 4 bases; nucleotides not matched to a gene: 13. The CDR3 region is CASFNLEGGGYNEQFF. The CDR3 nucleotides are TGTGCCAGCTTTAATTTGGAAGGCGGGGGGTACAATGAGCAGTTCTTC.